This entry lists 29 T cell receptor beta chains sequenced from one sample in a study of blood T cell repertoires in COVID-19. Generated by immunoSEQ multiplex PCR, the TCRdb table keeps only in-frame clones and is missing some. Of some 220,000 clones listed, around 84% are singletons. The sample taken for sequencing was peripheral blood. These receptors were obtained from a human donor in a cohort sampled during active COVID-19.

This chain links TRBV7-9 with TRBJ2-2; unclear D gene. V lost 2 bases, J lost 1 base, and 8 bases lay in between. The length of the CDR3 is 15 residues. Germline lookup yields CDR1 SEHNR and CDR2 FQNEAQ (reference sequence). CDR3 DNA sequence: TGTGCCAGCAGCTTAATCCAGTTGAACACCGGGGAGCTGTTTTTT. This translates into CASSLIQLNTGELFF. Drawing the rest from reference TRBV7-9 and TRBJ2-2, the complete variable domain is DTGVSQNPRHKITKRGQNVTFRCDPISEHNRLYWYRQTLGQGPEFLTYFQNEAQLEKSRLLSDRFSAERPKGSFSTLEIQRTEQGDSAMYLCASSLIQLNTGELFFGEGSRLTVL.

This clone was recorded at least ten times. The chain employs TRBV9 and TRBJ1-1, with TRBD1 matching over 7 bases. V gave up 0 bases and J gave up 0 bases; unmatched junction bases: 5. The germline V gene has CDR1 SGDLS and CDR2 YYNGEE. The CDR3 is 16 residues long. CDR3 nucleotides: TGTGCCAGCAGCGTAGGAGGGGGCGGCATGAACACTGAAGCTTTCTTT. Amino acid sequence: CASSVGGGGMNTEAFF.

The V gene is TRBV25-1, the J gene TRBJ1-1; D perhaps matches TRBD1 (5 bases). CDR3 length: 18 amino acids. Trimming pared 0 bases from V and 0 bases from J, leaving 17 bases between. Germline assignment: CDR1 MGHDK and CDR2 SYGVNS. The CDR3 here is CASSEYSRAPLMNTEAFF. For the CDR3, the DNA is TGTGCCAGCAGTGAATATTCCAGGGCACCACTCATGAACACTGAAGCTTTCTTT.

This sequence joins TRBV28 and TRBJ1-5; the match to TRBD1 covers 7 bases. Germline trimming cut 2 bases from V and 4 bases from J; bases unmatched to any gene: 17. CDR3 length: 19 amino acids. Germline CDR1 is MDHEN and CDR2 is SYDVKM. The CDR3 region is CASSLRVFLARGSNQPQHF. The CDR3 DNA reads as TGTGCCAGCAGTTTAAGAGTTTTTCTCGCCAGGGGGTCAAATCAGCCCCAGCATTTT. The full variable domain, its missing parts supplied by reference TRBV28 and TRBJ1-5, is DVKVTQSSRYLVKRTGEKVFLECVQDMDHENMFWYRQDPGLGLRLIYFSYDVKMKEKGDIPEGYSVSREKKERFSLILESASTNQTSMYLCASSLRVFLARGSNQPQHFGDGTRLSIL.

The gene calls are TRBV12-3 or TRBV12-4 and TRBJ2-1; D may be TRBD2 (5 bases). The ends were cut back, 6 bases at V and 8 bases at J, with 14 bases in the middle. This CDR3 region has 13 residues. The CDR3 sequence: CASSSSYGDEQFF. CDR3 sequence (DNA): TGTGCCAGCAGCTCTAGCTATGGCGATGAGCAGTTCTTC.

The CDR3 region is CATSDPAIRTPGSQETQYF. DNA of the CDR3: TGTGCCACCAGTGATCCGGCGATCCGCACCCCGGGGAGTCAAGAGACCCAGTACTTC. This rearrangement joins TRBV24-1 to TRBJ2-5; TRBD2 is a possible D gene (5 bases). The V gene's germline CDR1 is KGHDR and CDR2 SFDVKD. V lost 3 bases to trimming and J lost 2 bases, with 24 bases between them. The CDR3 length is 19 residues.

The V gene is TRBV4-3, the J gene TRBJ2-6; perhaps TRBD2 as D (5 bases). The CDR3 is 16 residues long. Germline loops: CDR1 LGHNA, CDR2 YSLEER. Trimming removed 4 bases from V and 0 bases from J, with 10 bases in between. This CDR3 is CASSPRALSGANVLTF. In nucleotides, the CDR3 is TGCGCCAGCAGCCCGAGGGCGCTCTCTGGGGCCAACGTCCTGACTTTC.

With respect to this clone: One end of the junction is discordant with germline, which a read error may explain. Additional DNA sequences in this sample encode the identical CDR3. V gene TRBV19 combines with J gene TRBJ2-7, with 8 bases lining up with TRBD1. Germline V gives CDR1 LNHDA, CDR2 SQIVND (reference sequence). The length of the CDR3 is 15 residues. The chain's CDR3 is CASSPLDRVGHEQYF. The CDR3 DNA reads as TGTGCCAGTAGTCCGTTGGACAGGGTGGGGCACGAACAGTACTTC.

V is TRBV28 and J is TRBJ2-7; no clear D gene. Germline CDR1 and CDR2: MDHEN and SYDVKM. This CDR3 has 14 amino acids. V shed 3 bases and J shed 4 bases, with 13 bases lying between them. The CDR3 is CASSFRHPPYEQYF. CDR3 DNA sequence: TGTGCCAGCAGTTTCAGGCACCCTCCTTACGAGCAGTACTTC.

This chain joins TRBV5-6 and TRBJ2-2; D may be TRBD1 (5 bases). CDR3 length equals 14 residues. Germline V CDR1 and CDR2: SGHDT, YYEEEE. V was cut by 0 bases and J by 6 bases, with 9 bases left in between. The CDR3 sequence is CASSLGMGPGELFF. Written as DNA, the CDR3 is TGTGCCAGCAGCTTGGGGATGGGGCCCGGGGAGCTGTTTTTT.

This sequence joins TRBV3-1 (or the pseudogene TRBV3-2) and TRBJ1-3; 7 nucleotides line up with TRBD1. J was trimmed by 2 bases and V by 4 bases; bases with no gene match: 11. Germline-derived CDR1 and CDR2 are LGHDT and YNNKEL (reference sequence). This CDR3 has 17 amino acids. CDR3 sequence reads: CASSPTGASRTGNTIYF. The DNA for the CDR3 is TGTGCCAGCAGCCCTACAGGGGCTTCTAGGACTGGAAACACCATATATTTT.

The rearrangement joins TRBV19 to TRBJ2-1, with TRBD2 matching over 8 bases. CDR3 size: 15 residues. Trimming removed 5 bases from V and 0 bases from J; junction bases left unmatched: 3. Per germline, CDR1 LNHDA and CDR2 SQIVND (reference sequence). CDR3 DNA: TGTGCCAGTAGTGGTAGCGGGAACTCCTACAATGAGCAGTTCTTC. Translation: CASSGSGNSYNEQFF.

The genes are TRBV19 and TRBJ1-5; D call uncertain. The CDR3 covers 15 residues. The V and J ends lost 3 bases and 0 bases respectively, with 9 bases between them. CDR1 and CDR2 from the germline V gene are LNHDA and SQIVND (reference sequence). The CDR3 DNA follows: TGTGCCAGTAGTATGCAGGATGATAGCAATCAGCCCCAGCATTTT. It specifies CASSMQDDSNQPQHF.

V is TRBV19 and J is TRBJ1-1; D perhaps matches TRBD1 (5 bases). V was shortened by 7 bases and J by 0 bases, with 9 bases between the two germline ends. The CDR3 spans 13 residues. From germline, CDR1 is LNHDA and CDR2 SQIVND (reference sequence). The DNA for the CDR3 is TGTGCCAGTAATTCAGGGATGAACACTGAAGCTTTCTTT. It specifies CASNSGMNTEAFF.

In its sample, this clone was seen a few times. The CDR3 region is CASTLELNTEAFF. The CDR3 bases are TGTGCCAGCACTCTTGAGTTGAACACTGAAGCTTTCTTT. The chain has TRBV2 and TRBJ1-1; D unclear. V lost 7 bases, J lost 0 bases, and 9 bases lay in between. This CDR3 has 13 residues. From germline, CDR1 is SNHLY and CDR2 FYNNEI. Variable domain in full (rest from reference TRBV2 and TRBJ1-1): EPEVTQTPSHQVTQMGQEVILRCVPISNHLYFYWYRQILGQKVEFLVSFYNNEISEKSEIFDDQFSVERPDGSNFTLKIRSTKLEDSAMYFCASTLELNTEAFFGQGTRLTVV.

The genes are TRBV7-2 and TRBJ1-3; 7 nucleotides align to TRBD1. CDR1 and CDR2 (germline): SGHTA, FQGNSA. CDR3 length: 14 residues. Unmatched junction bases numbered 4, after V lost 5 bases and J lost 3 bases. CDR3: CASSIRDSGNTIYF. CDR3 nucleotides: TGTGCCAGCAGCATCCGGGACAGTGGAAACACCATATATTTT. The variable domain in full, completed from reference TRBV7-2 and TRBJ1-3, reads GAGVSQSPSNKVTEKGKDVELRCDPISGHTALYWYRQSLGQGLEFLIYFQGNSAPDKSGLPSDRFSAERTGGSVSTLTIQRTQQEDSAVYLCASSIRDSGNTIYFGEGSWLTVV.

The J gene is TRBJ2-5, the V gene TRBV3-1 (or the pseudogene TRBV3-2), with TRBD2 identical over 12 bases. Germline V gives CDR1 LGHDT, CDR2 YNNKEL (reference sequence). V dropped 5 bases and J dropped 6; count of bases not matched to a gene: 7. This CDR3 is built from 15 residues. CDR3 coding DNA: TGTGCCAGCAGCGGCCTAGCGGGAGGGCCGCAGACCCAGTACTTC. It is translated as CASSGLAGGPQTQYF.

In this sample, this clone turned up a few times. V and J are TRBV6-1 and TRBJ1-5; D uncertain. Per germline, CDR1 MNHNS and CDR2 SASEGT. V dropped 1 base and J dropped 6 bases, with 7 bases sitting between them. The CDR3 is 13 amino acids. CDR3 sequence: CASSEGNSQPQHF. Here the CDR3 DNA reads TGTGCCAGCAGTGAAGGGAACAGTCAGCCCCAGCATTTT.

The chain has TRBV27 and TRBJ2-5, with 11 bases identical to TRBD2. V shed 3 bases, J shed 4 bases, and the junction held 4 bases outside the gene matches. CDR3 length: 15 amino acids. Germline lookup yields CDR1 MNHEY and CDR2 SMNVEV (reference sequence). The DNA of the CDR3 is TGTGCCAGCAGTTTTTCTAGCGGGGGGTTAGAGACCCAGTACTTC. Encoded protein: CASSFSSGGLETQYF.

This clone occurred once. The junction does not match germline at one end; this may be a read error. The chain joins TRBV7-7 to TRBJ2-2, with 10 bases aligning to TRBD1. This CDR3 region has 15 residues. The germline V gene has CDR1 SSHAT and CDR2 FNYEAQ (reference sequence). CDR3 residues: CASSPLGQGTGELFF. In nucleotides, the CDR3 is TGTGCTAGCAGCCCGTTGGGACAGGGGACCGGGGAGCTGTTTTTT.

The chain uses TRBV3-1 (or the pseudogene TRBV3-2) and TRBJ2-2; 9 nucleotides agree with TRBD1. The V segment lost 3 bases and the J segment 6 bases; nucleotides outside the gene matches: 11. The CDR3 totals 17 residues. CDR1 and CDR2 from the germline V gene are LGHDT and YNNKEL (reference sequence). In nucleotides, the CDR3 is TGTGCCAGCAGCCATACCAACGGGGACAGGGTTCCCGGGGAGCTGTTTTTT. Its protein is CASSHTNGDRVPGELFF.

This clone was seen a single time. The chain uses TRBV12-3 or TRBV12-4 and TRBJ1-2; 8 bases map to TRBD1. CDR3 length equals 13 residues. With 6 bases clipped from V and 3 bases from J, the junction kept 3 bases outside the gene matches. CDR3 nucleotide sequence: TGTGCCAGCAGCGACAGGGGAGACTATGGCTACACCTTC. Protein product: CASSDRGDYGYTF.

The V call is TRBV10-2, the J call TRBJ2-3, with D perhaps TRBD2 (6 bases). CDR3 length: 19 amino acids. CDR1 and CDR2 (germline): WSHSY, SAAADI. V lost 2 bases and J lost 1, with 22 bases in between. CDR3 region: CASSESGRGWAGRTDTQYF. The CDR3 DNA sequence: TGCGCCAGCAGTGAGAGCGGAAGGGGATGGGCGGGGCGCACAGATACGCAGTATTTT.

This sequence joins TRBV18 and TRBJ1-2; the D gene is possibly TRBD1 (6 bases). The ends were cut back, 3 bases at V and 8 bases at J, with 13 bases in the middle. The germline CDR1 and CDR2 sequences are KGHSH and LQKENI. CDR3 size: 13 residues. Here the CDR3 reads CASSPARGDGYTF. The CDR3 DNA sequence: TGTGCCAGCTCACCGGCCAGGGGAGACGGCTACACCTTC.

In this sample, this clone turned up once. J is TRBJ1-2 and V is TRBV18; tentative D call: TRBD1 (6 bases). V lost 3 bases and J lost 0, with 20 bases in between. There are 18 residues in the CDR3. Per the germline V gene, CDR1 is KGHSH and CDR2 is LQKENI. The CDR3 is CASSPGPGAHLPNYGYTF. CDR3 coding DNA: TGTGCCAGCTCACCCGGGCCAGGGGCCCACTTACCTAACTATGGCTACACCTTC.

This sequence joins TRBV5-1 and TRBJ2-5, with unresolved D. V was trimmed by 2 bases and J by 3 bases, leaving 8 bases between them. This CDR3 has 13 amino acids. Per germline, CDR1 SGHRS and CDR2 YFSETQ. CDR3 bases: TGCGCCAGCAGCTTTCAGAACGAAGAGACCCAGTACTTC. It specifies CASSFQNEETQYF.

There are a few counts of this clone. The CDR3 loop reads CASSWGGGANVLTF. CDR3 nucleotide sequence: TGTGCCAGCAGTTGGGGAGGCGGGGCCAACGTCCTGACTTTC. The genes are TRBV7-2 and TRBJ2-6; D is perhaps TRBD2 (6 bases). This CDR3 spans 14 amino acids. The V gene's germline CDR1 is SGHTA and CDR2 FQGNSA. The V gene lost 6 bases and the J gene lost 4 bases, with 10 bases spanning the gap.

V gene TRBV28 combines with J gene TRBJ2-7; 7 bases align to TRBD1. The length of the CDR3 is 14 residues. CDR1 and CDR2 from the germline V gene are MDHEN and SYDVKM. V lost 6 bases to trimming and J lost 4 bases; unmatched junction nucleotides: 9. Here the CDR3 DNA reads TGTGCCAGCAGCCTGACAGGGAAGAGATACGAGCAGTACTTC. This translates into CASSLTGKRYEQYF.

The V call is TRBV15, the J call TRBJ2-1; no reliable D call. Germline lookup yields CDR1 LNHNV and CDR2 YYDKDF (reference sequence). V dropped 1 base and J dropped 2 bases, with 12 bases sitting between them. The length of the CDR3 is 16 residues. The CDR3 loop reads CATSRGRELTYNEQFF. DNA of the CDR3: TGTGCCACCAGCAGAGGGAGAGAGTTGACCTACAATGAGCAGTTCTTC.